Listed below are T cell receptor beta chains from one sample, sequenced in a study of T cell clonotyping in hematopoietic cell transplantation. Assay used: immunoSEQ multiplex PCR; TCRdb lists only in-frame clones, some missing. This table holds about 41,000 clones, nearly 97% found once. Sequenced material: peripheral blood mononuclear cells. These receptors were collected from a man under 40 in good health. Some clones in this sample may be carry-over from other donors' samples. Each CDR3 is given with its conserved first and last residue. The D gene is left open where the match is weak. The listing skips clone size in some rows; elsewhere it reads once, few, many or a size class.

d_call: .; j_call: TRBJ2-1; clone_size: .; v_call: TRBV6-4; cdr3_nt: TGTGCCAGCAGTGACTCGATACGGGGGAGTCAGGTCTTC; cdr3_aa: CASSDSIRGSQVF
d_call: .; j_call: TRBJ2-7; clone_size: .; v_call: TRBV29-1; cdr3_nt: TGCAGCGTTGAAGATTATACAGGAAGCTCCTACGAGCAGTACTTC; cdr3_aa: CSVEDYTGSSYEQYF
d_call: .; j_call: TRBJ2-7; clone_size: .; v_call: TRBV6-5; cdr3_nt: TGTGCCAGCAGTTACTCATCCCCGGGCGAGCAGTACTTC; cdr3_aa: CASSYSSPGEQYF
d_call: .; j_call: TRBJ1-1; clone_size: .; v_call: TRBV13; cdr3_nt: TGTGCCAGCAGCGCTAGACTGGTGGCGAACACTGAAGCTTTCTTT; cdr3_aa: CASSARLVANTEAFF
d_call: .; j_call: TRBJ2-7; clone_size: .; v_call: TRBV15; cdr3_nt: TGTGCCACCAGCAGAGACAGGGGCTACGAGCAGTACTTC; cdr3_aa: CATSRDRGYEQYF
d_call: TRBD1; j_call: TRBJ2-7; clone_size: .; v_call: TRBV11-2; cdr3_nt: TGTGCCAGCAGCTTAACTAGGGGGCGCAGGTACTTC; cdr3_aa: CASSLTRGRRYF
d_call: .; j_call: TRBJ2-7; clone_size: .; v_call: TRBV11-2; cdr3_nt: TGTGCCAGCAGGGCTGGGGGGGGGCCGTACGAGCAGTACTTC; cdr3_aa: CASRAGGGPYEQYF
d_call: TRBD1; j_call: TRBJ2-7; clone_size: .; v_call: TRBV19; cdr3_nt: TGTGCCAGTAGTACTTCGGGGACAGGGACTTACGAGCAGTACTTC; cdr3_aa: CASSTSGTGTYEQYF
d_call: .; j_call: TRBJ2-7; clone_size: .; v_call: TRBV15; cdr3_nt: TGTGCCACCAAAGGAGGATCGGGATTCTCCTACGAGCAGTACTTC; cdr3_aa: CATKGGSGFSYEQYF
d_call: TRBD1; j_call: TRBJ1-5; clone_size: .; v_call: TRBV7-2; cdr3_nt: TGTGCCAGCAGCCTCGGGACAGAAAATCAGCCCCAGCATTTT; cdr3_aa: CASSLGTENQPQHF
d_call: TRBD2; j_call: TRBJ2-2; clone_size: .; v_call: TRBV5-1; cdr3_nt: TGCGCCAGCAGCTTGGACGCGGGAGGGGATACCGGGGAGCTGTTTTTT; cdr3_aa: CASSLDAGGDTGELFF
d_call: .; j_call: TRBJ2-3; clone_size: .; v_call: TRBV30; cdr3_nt: TGTGCCTGGAGTGAAGAGATTAGCACAGATACGCAGTATTTT; cdr3_aa: CAWSEEISTDTQYF
d_call: TRBD1; j_call: TRBJ2-7; clone_size: .; v_call: TRBV29-1; cdr3_nt: TGCAGCGTTGAAGTAACCGGGACAGGCTACGAGCAGTACTTC; cdr3_aa: CSVEVTGTGYEQYF
d_call: .; j_call: TRBJ1-6; clone_size: .; v_call: TRBV15; cdr3_nt: TGTGCCACCAGCAGAGGGGCGGTATCTAATTCACCCCTCCACTTT; cdr3_aa: CATSRGAVSNSPLHF
d_call: .; j_call: TRBJ2-3; clone_size: .; v_call: TRBV6-4; cdr3_nt: TGTGCCAGCAGTGACTCCTGGGGACGCTCAGATACGCAGTATTTT; cdr3_aa: CASSDSWGRSDTQYF
d_call: .; j_call: TRBJ2-7; clone_size: .; v_call: TRBV6-1; cdr3_nt: TGTGCCAGCAGTGAACTCAGGGGCTACGAGCAGTACTTC; cdr3_aa: CASSELRGYEQYF
d_call: .; j_call: TRBJ2-1; clone_size: once; v_call: TRBV6-5; cdr3_nt: TGTGCCAGCAGTGCCCTTCATGAGCAGTTCTTC; cdr3_aa: CASSALHEQFF
d_call: .; j_call: TRBJ2-7; clone_size: .; v_call: TRBV19; cdr3_nt: TGCGCCAGTAGTTCCGGACAGCTCTACGAGCAGTACTTC; cdr3_aa: CASSSGQLYEQYF
d_call: .; j_call: TRBJ1-2; clone_size: .; v_call: TRBV11-2; cdr3_nt: TGTGCCAGCAGCTTAGATGGGGCAGCCTACACCTTC; cdr3_aa: CASSLDGAAYTF
d_call: TRBD1; j_call: TRBJ2-5; clone_size: .; v_call: TRBV6-1; cdr3_nt: TGTGCCAGCAGGGGGACAGCACAAGAGACCCAGTACTTC; cdr3_aa: CASRGTAQETQYF
d_call: .; j_call: TRBJ1-1; clone_size: .; v_call: TRBV21-1; cdr3_nt: TGTGCCAGCAGCATAGACAAGAACACTGAAGCTTTCTTT; cdr3_aa: CASSIDKNTEAFF
d_call: .; j_call: TRBJ1-1; clone_size: .; v_call: TRBV11-3; cdr3_nt: TGTGCCAGCAGCTTAACGGGGAACACTGAAGCTTTCTTT; cdr3_aa: CASSLTGNTEAFF
d_call: .; j_call: TRBJ2-7; clone_size: .; v_call: TRBV9; cdr3_nt: TGTGCCAGCAGCGTAGACCTGGGAATCTACGAGCAGTACTTC; cdr3_aa: CASSVDLGIYEQYF
d_call: .; j_call: TRBJ2-5; clone_size: once; v_call: TRBV20-1; cdr3_nt: TGCAGTGCCAAGGCTAATGGGACCCAGTACTTC; cdr3_aa: CSAKANGTQYF
d_call: TRBD1; j_call: TRBJ2-1; clone_size: once; v_call: TRBV5-6; cdr3_nt: TGTGCCAGCAGCCCATCCGACGACAGGGTTAACAATGAGCAGTTCTTC; cdr3_aa: CASSPSDDRVNNEQFF
d_call: .; j_call: TRBJ2-4; clone_size: .; v_call: TRBV12-1; cdr3_nt: TGTGCCAGCAGCTTAAGACTAGCGGGAGCAAACATTCAGTACTTC; cdr3_aa: CASSLRLAGANIQYF
d_call: TRBD2; j_call: TRBJ2-2; clone_size: .; v_call: TRBV19; cdr3_nt: TGTGCCAGTAGTCCGAGCGGGGGGGCTTTGGACGGGGAGCTGTTTTTT; cdr3_aa: CASSPSGGALDGELFF
d_call: .; j_call: TRBJ1-6; clone_size: .; v_call: TRBV2; cdr3_nt: TGTGCCAGCAGACTACAGGCAGACTATAATTCACCCCTCCACTTT; cdr3_aa: CASRLQADYNSPLHF
d_call: .; j_call: TRBJ1-2; clone_size: .; v_call: TRBV7-9; cdr3_nt: TGTGCCAGCAGCATTGGACAATCTAACGGCTACACCTTC; cdr3_aa: CASSIGQSNGYTF
d_call: .; j_call: TRBJ1-1; clone_size: .; v_call: TRBV7-2; cdr3_nt: TGTGCCAGCAGCTTAGCTGGGAACCTGAACACTGAAGCTTTCTTT; cdr3_aa: CASSLAGNLNTEAFF
d_call: TRBD1; j_call: TRBJ1-2; clone_size: .; v_call: TRBV6-5; cdr3_nt: TGTGCCAGCAGTCGGGACAGGCAGTCCTATGGCTACACCTTC; cdr3_aa: CASSRDRQSYGYTF
d_call: .; j_call: TRBJ1-5; clone_size: .; v_call: TRBV27; cdr3_nt: TGTGCCAGCAGTTTAGGGAGCAATCAGCCCCAGCATTTT; cdr3_aa: CASSLGSNQPQHF
d_call: .; j_call: TRBJ1-1; clone_size: .; v_call: TRBV7-2; cdr3_nt: TGTGCCAGCAGCTCCTCCCAACGCGGCGGGCCCGAAGCTTTCTTT; cdr3_aa: CASSSSQRGGPEAFF
d_call: .; j_call: TRBJ1-2; clone_size: .; v_call: TRBV6-1; cdr3_nt: TGTGCCAGCAGTGTCACCGGGACTGAAAACTATGGCTACACCTTC; cdr3_aa: CASSVTGTENYGYTF
d_call: .; j_call: TRBJ1-5; clone_size: .; v_call: TRBV2; cdr3_nt: TGTGCCAGCAGGGGGGAGGGAGGGCAGCCCCAGCATTTT; cdr3_aa: CASRGEGGQPQHF
d_call: TRBD1; j_call: TRBJ2-7; clone_size: .; v_call: TRBV7-2; cdr3_nt: TGTGCCAGCAGCTCGGACAGGGGGGAGCAGTACTTC; cdr3_aa: CASSSDRGEQYF
d_call: .; j_call: TRBJ1-1; clone_size: .; v_call: TRBV7-2; cdr3_nt: TGTGCCAGCAGCTTATCCCCGACACTGTCAGCTTTCTTT; cdr3_aa: CASSLSPTLSAFF
d_call: .; j_call: TRBJ1-2; clone_size: .; v_call: TRBV18; cdr3_nt: TGTGCCAGCTCACCGGACGGGGCGCGTGGCTACACCTTC; cdr3_aa: CASSPDGARGYTF
d_call: TRBD1; j_call: TRBJ2-7; clone_size: once; v_call: TRBV5-4; cdr3_nt: TGTGCCAGCAGCTCGACAGGGGGTCCTTACGAGCAGTACTTC; cdr3_aa: CASSSTGGPYEQYF
d_call: .; j_call: TRBJ2-4; clone_size: .; v_call: TRBV27; cdr3_nt: TGTGCCAGCAGTTTATCCGGACTGGCAGGAAACATTCAGTACTTC; cdr3_aa: CASSLSGLAGNIQYF
d_call: TRBD1; j_call: TRBJ2-5; clone_size: .; v_call: TRBV5-4; cdr3_nt: TGTGCCAGCAGCTTGGGGACAGGGGACCAAGAGACCCAGTACTTC; cdr3_aa: CASSLGTGDQETQYF
d_call: TRBD2; j_call: TRBJ2-2; clone_size: .; v_call: TRBV7-6; cdr3_nt: TGTGCCAGCAGCTTAGGGGGACTAGCGACCACCGGGGAGCTGTTTTTT; cdr3_aa: CASSLGGLATTGELFF
d_call: .; j_call: TRBJ2-3; clone_size: .; v_call: TRBV7-8; cdr3_nt: TGTGCCAGCAGCCCCTTAGGGACAGATACGCAGTATTTT; cdr3_aa: CASSPLGTDTQYF
d_call: TRBD2; j_call: TRBJ2-7; clone_size: .; v_call: TRBV9; cdr3_nt: TGTGCCAGCAGCGTGGAGGGGAGGGGCGGCGAGCAGTACTTC; cdr3_aa: CASSVEGRGGEQYF
d_call: .; j_call: TRBJ1-2; clone_size: few; v_call: TRBV12-5; cdr3_nt: TGTGCTAGTGGTTTGGCACTAGCTAACTATGGCTACACCTTC; cdr3_aa: CASGLALANYGYTF
d_call: .; j_call: TRBJ1-6; clone_size: .; v_call: TRBV19; cdr3_nt: TGTGCCAGTAGTATATCACTGCCAAAGGGGAATTCACCCCTCCACTTT; cdr3_aa: CASSISLPKGNSPLHF
d_call: TRBD1; j_call: TRBJ2-7; clone_size: .; v_call: TRBV7-8; cdr3_nt: TGTGCCAGCAGGTTGGGACAGCGTACCGAGCAGTACTTC; cdr3_aa: CASRLGQRTEQYF
d_call: .; j_call: TRBJ2-2; clone_size: .; v_call: TRBV7-8; cdr3_nt: TGTGCCAGCAGCGCCCGACCCCTCACCGGGGAGCTGTTTTTT; cdr3_aa: CASSARPLTGELFF
d_call: .; j_call: TRBJ1-3; clone_size: few; v_call: TRBV10-3; cdr3_nt: TGTGCCATCAGTGAGTCGGGTTTGCAGAGTGCCTCTGGAAACACCATATATTTT; cdr3_aa: CAISESGLQSASGNTIYF
d_call: TRBD2; j_call: TRBJ2-3; clone_size: .; v_call: TRBV30; cdr3_nt: TGTGCCTGGAGTGAGCGGGGGGCAGATACGCAGTATTTT; cdr3_aa: CAWSERGADTQYF